This TCR beta chain was retrieved from a study of spatial heterogeneity in lung cancer (dated by TCRdb to the late 2010s). The study in broad terms: The donors were fewer than 90 patients from the lung TRACERx cohort who had early-stage, untreated non-small cell lung cancer. Follow-up PBMC samples were sequenced whenever available, with a median time to follow-up of about 2 years after resection. More beta-chain than alpha-chain transcripts were consistently detected, likely reflecting higher beta-chain transcript abundance. Nonsynonymous mutation counts, determined by whole-exome sequencing of tumor tissue, were related to TCR repertoire features. In the raw uncorrected reads, each unique combination of TCR and UMI appeared more than ten times on average. At surgery, 200 or so tumor regions, some 61 matched nontumor lung samples and 45 to 60 PBMC samples were TCR-sequenced for both alpha and beta chains. In non-small cell lung cancer, the study quantitatively compared TCR alpha and beta repertoires across several tumor regions, matched nontumor lung, and blood.

About this clonotype itself: Its antigen remains unidentified. Within one base of it there is no much larger clone, and no base qualities were kept.

The study at large found these results: Ubiquitous expanded tumor TCRs showed up in blood more often at tumor resection than at routine follow-up. Additional single-cell paired TCR alpha and beta sequencing was considered necessary to confirm, at a functional level, the hypothesis that regional TCRs recognize regional mutations. Comparisons of baseline and follow-up blood repertoires included only around 13 patients.

The library relied on 5' RACE. These reads were obtained on a NextSeq 500. The TCR library protocol attached a unique molecular identifier to each TCR cDNA molecule to allow correction of PCR and sequencing errors. The paper's data handling went like this. Decombinator tools were used for TCR identification, UMI-based error correction and CDR3 extraction. TCRs above a frequency of 2 per 1,000, corresponding to the top 1% of the tumor frequency distribution, were defined as expanded. Renyi diversity was computed with the R vegan package after each repertoire had been subsampled 100 times to 5,000 TCRs. To build CDR3 similarity networks, amino acid triplet string-kernel similarity was used, and CDR3s were connected when their pairwise similarity was above 0.82. TCRdb took the public reads, trimmed them with fastp at Q25, ran MiXCR for clone calling and kept in-frame beta chains. Every CDR3 protein is listed once, alongside the most common genes and DNA of its rows. These V and J calls derive from TCRdb rather than the authors' analysis. For this sample there are nearly 95,000 distinct CDR3 sequences; 15% to 20% appear just once. Roughly a fifth of the sample rests with the top ten.

The CDR3 contains 15 residues, cysteine and phenylalanine counted. Only CDR3 DNA remains: 45 bases, in frame from the first base. V was cut back by 3 bases and J by 5 bases, leaving a gap of 16 bases between them. The germline V gene (reference sequence) yields LNHDA for CDR1 and SQIVND for CDR2. This specimen's time point label, per the study, means: blood at routine non-recurrence follow-up after resection. For TCR sequencing, whole RNA was extracted from tumor and nontumor lung tissue, or from cryopreserved PBMC samples, and no cell sorting was done. Only patients for whom sufficient RNA was available from at least two tumor regions were selected for TCR sequencing.

The TCR comes from a male donor with early-stage non-small cell lung cancer. The chain uses TRBV19 and TRBJ2-5, with a weak D call of TRBD2 (7 bases match). The sequenced sample was PBMCs, obtained at follow-up. The CDR3 protein: CASSIDAGAAETQYF. The sequenced DNA is TGTGCCAGTAGTATCGACGCGGGGGCTGCGGAGACCCAGTACTTC.